The clone carrying this T cell receptor beta chain was recorded at least ten times. TCRdb passed the 5' RACE reads through MiXCR, listing each CDR3 protein once. The table lists tens of thousands of distinct CDR3 sequences, more than 7% of them singletons, with under 3% in the top ten. This entry comes from a study of human T cells and chemical hapten exposure. RNA extraction used unfractionated whole blood as the source of total RNA. Losses at the gene ends were 3 bases for V and 0 bases for J; bases not matched to a gene: 6. Per germline, CDR1 SGDLS and CDR2 YYNGEE. CDR3 length equals 16 residues. The chain has TRBV9 and TRBJ2-1; 7 positions agree with TRBD1. This TCR was recovered from a male donor in good health. This CDR3 reads CASSAGQASSYNEQFF. The CDR3, as DNA: TGTGCCAGCAGCGCCGGACAGGCGAGCTCCTACAATGAGCAGTTCTTC.